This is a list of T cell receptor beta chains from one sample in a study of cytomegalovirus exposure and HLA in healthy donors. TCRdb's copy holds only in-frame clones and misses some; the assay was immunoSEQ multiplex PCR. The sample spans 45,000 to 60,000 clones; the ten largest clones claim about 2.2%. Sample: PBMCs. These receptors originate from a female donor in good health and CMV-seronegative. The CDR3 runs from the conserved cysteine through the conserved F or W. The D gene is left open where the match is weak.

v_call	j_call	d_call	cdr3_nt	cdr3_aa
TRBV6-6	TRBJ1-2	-	TGTGCCAGCAGTTACTCGATGGGCCGTAACTATGGCTACACCTTC	CASSYSMGRNYGYTF
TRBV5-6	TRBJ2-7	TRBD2	TGTGCCAGCAGCTTGGCACTAGCGGGGGGAGTCTACGAGCAGTACTTC	CASSLALAGGVYEQYF
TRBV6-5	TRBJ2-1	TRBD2	TGTGCCAGCAGTTACTCGGGACTAGCGGGAGGGAATGAGCAGTTCTTC	CASSYSGLAGGNEQFF
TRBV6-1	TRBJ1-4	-	TGTGCCAGCAGTGAACCCCAGGGCTTAAATGAAAAACTGTTTTTT	CASSEPQGLNEKLFF
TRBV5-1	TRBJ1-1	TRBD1	TGCGCCAGCAGCGAACAGGGGCTGAAGACTGAAGCTTTCTTT	CASSEQGLKTEAFF
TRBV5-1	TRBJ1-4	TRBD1	TGCGCCAGCAGCCTCCAACAGGGGACTGGTGAAAAACTGTTTTTT	CASSLQQGTGEKLFF
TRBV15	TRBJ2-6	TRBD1	TGTGCCACCAGCAGAGGTACAGGGGGCGCTGGGGCCAACGTCCTGACTTTC	CATSRGTGGAGANVLTF
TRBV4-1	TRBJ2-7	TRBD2	TGCGCCAGCAGCCAGATGACTAGCGGGGCCCACGAGCAGTACTTC	CASSQMTSGAHEQYF
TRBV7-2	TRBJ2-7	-	TGTGCCAGCAGCGCGGGACTTGGAGGGGCTTACGAGCAGTACTTC	CASSAGLGGAYEQYF
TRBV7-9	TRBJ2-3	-	TGTGCCAGCAGCTCAGGAGGGATTGAAGATACGCAGTATTTT	CASSSGGIEDTQYF
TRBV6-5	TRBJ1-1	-	TGTGCCAGCAGTTACTCGACAACCGCAGGTGAAGCTTTCTTT	CASSYSTTAGEAFF
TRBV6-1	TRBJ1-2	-	TGTGCCAGCAGTATGCAGGGGTATAACTATGGCTACACCTTC	CASSMQGYNYGYTF
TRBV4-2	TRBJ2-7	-	TGTGCCAGCAGCCTCGAGACGGGAGCGAAAGAGCAGTACTTC	CASSLETGAKEQYF
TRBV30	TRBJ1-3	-	TGTGCCTGGAGAGAATGGACAATAGGAAACACCATATATTTT	CAWREWTIGNTIYF